The 24 T cell receptor beta chains listed next were all sequenced from one sample in a study of T cell repertoires in cytomegalovirus infection. TCRdb re-called the reads through MiXCR, storing one row per CDR3 protein. The sample has approximately 490,000 distinct CDR3 sequences, around 11% seen once. Source material: PBMCs. These receptors all come from a human donor in good health (CMV status not recorded). Some clones in this sample may be carry-over from other donors' samples.

The table lists this clonotype with many counts. V gene TRBV6-5 combines with J gene TRBJ1-3; unclear D gene. The CDR3 spans 15 residues. Germline values: CDR1 MNHEY, CDR2 SVGAGI. The V end lost 2 bases, the J end lost 0 bases, and 8 bases lay between the germline ends. CDR3 nucleotide sequence: TGTGCCAGCAGTTACCAGCTGGTCTCTGGAAACACCATATATTTT. Translating gives CASSYQLVSGNTIYF.

This clonotype appeared many times. This chain joins TRBV5-1 and TRBJ2-5, with D perhaps matching TRBD2 (5 bases). V was trimmed by 3 bases and J by 7 bases, leaving 16 bases between them. The CDR3 consists of 14 residues. The V gene's germline CDR1 is SGHRS and CDR2 YFSETQ. CDR3 amino acids: CASSSAGSQPTQYF. CDR3 bases: TGCGCCAGCAGCTCCGCGGGTTCCCAACCGACCCAGTACTTC.

This clonotype was observed many times. V usage is TRBV19 and J usage is TRBJ2-1, with TRBD1 identical over 11 bases. Germline-derived CDR1 and CDR2 are LNHDA and SQIVND (reference sequence). The CDR3 sequence is 16 residues long. V was clipped by 2 bases and J by 4 bases; unmatched bases: 4. The chain's CDR3 is CASSISGTGGYNEQFF. The CDR3 nucleotides are TGTGCCAGTAGTATATCGGGGACAGGGGGATACAATGAGCAGTTCTTC. Full variable domain (remainder filled in from reference TRBV19 and TRBJ2-1): DGGITQSPKYLFRKEGQNVTLSCEQNLNHDAMYWYRQDPGQGLRLIYYSQIVNDFQKGDIAEGYSVSREKKESFPLTVTSAQKNPTAFYLCASSISGTGGYNEQFFGPGTRLTVL.

In this sample, this clonotype turned up a few times. The chain uses TRBV28 and TRBJ2-2, with a possible D match to TRBD1 (5 bases). V lost 2 bases to trimming and J lost 6 bases, with 13 bases between them. The CDR3 is made up of 15 amino acids. CDR1 and CDR2 from the germline V gene are MDHEN and SYDVKM. CDR3 bases: TGTGCCAGCAGTTTAGGGGCAGCTGGTCCCGGGGAGCTGTTTTTT. Protein product: CASSLGAAGPGELFF.

There are many counts of this clonotype. DNA of the CDR3: TGTGCCAGCAGCTGGAGCAGGGGGACAGGGAACACCGGGGAGCTGTTTTTT. Translation: CASSWSRGTGNTGELFF. The chain has TRBV11-3 and TRBJ2-2, with TRBD1 matching over 8 bases. The V segment lost 4 bases and the J segment 1 base; nucleotides outside the gene matches: 8. The CDR3 is 17 amino acids. CDR1 and CDR2 from the germline V gene are SGHNT and YENEEA.

The V call is TRBV28, the J call TRBJ1-2; 7 nucleotides match TRBD1. CDR1 is MDHEN and CDR2 is SYDVKM in the germline V gene. The length of the CDR3 is 14 residues. J gave up 6 bases and V 2 bases, and 6 bases lay outside the gene matches. The CDR3 sequence is CASSLSRGIHGYTF. The CDR3 DNA follows: TGTGCCAGCAGTTTAAGCAGGGGGATCCATGGCTACACCTTC.

This clonotype was detected ten times or more. V is TRBV12-3 or TRBV12-4 and J is TRBJ1-4, with 9 bases identical to TRBD1. Trimming at V came to 2 bases and at J to 6 bases, leaving 4 bases not matched to a gene. CDR3 size: 15 residues. CDR3 sequence reads: CASSLSTGGDEKLFF. The CDR3 DNA reads as TGTGCCAGCAGTTTATCGACAGGGGGGGATGAAAAACTGTTTTTT.

Ten or more counts support this clonotype. The rearrangement links TRBV19 to TRBJ1-1; D is unclear. Germline V gives CDR1 LNHDA, CDR2 SQIVND (reference sequence). The V end lost 6 bases, the J end lost 3 bases, and 11 bases lay between the germline ends. This CDR3 is 13 amino acids long. CDR3 residues: CASSAGKDTEAFF. The CDR3 nucleotides are TGTGCCAGTAGCGCCGGTAAAGACACTGAAGCTTTCTTT. The entire variable domain, with the rest obtained from reference TRBV19 and TRBJ1-1, is as follows: DGGITQSPKYLFRKEGQNVTLSCEQNLNHDAMYWYRQDPGQGLRLIYYSQIVNDFQKGDIAEGYSVSREKKESFPLTVTSAQKNPTAFYLCASSAGKDTEAFFGQGTRLTVV.

This clonotype has a count of ten or more. The chain uses TRBV5-6 and TRBJ1-3; D call uncertain. V was shortened by 4 bases and J by 2 bases, with 19 bases between the two germline ends. The CDR3 consists of 17 residues. CDR1 and CDR2 (germline): SGHDT, YYEEEE. The CDR3 DNA sequence: TGTGCCAGCAGCCGCCCCTTGGCGGCTCCCCCTGGAAACACCATATATTTT. Its translation: CASSRPLAAPPGNTIYF. The complete variable domain, with remaining parts taken from reference TRBV5-6 and TRBJ1-3, reads DAGVTQSPTHLIKTRGQQVTLRCSPKSGHDTVSWYQQALGQGPQFIFQYYEEEERQRGNFPDRFSGHQFPNYSSELNVNALLLGDSALYLCASSRPLAAPPGNTIYFGEGSWLTVV.

Many counts were recorded for this clonotype. The chain has TRBV12-5 and TRBJ2-2; 7 positions match TRBD2. V dropped 2 bases and J dropped 2; count of bases not matched to a gene: 5. The CDR3 is 16 amino acids. Germline V gene sequence: CDR1 LGHNT, CDR2 FRNRAP. The CDR3 DNA is TGTGCTAGTGGTTTGTGGAGGGACTATAACACCGGGGAGCTGTTTTTT. Translation gives CASGLWRDYNTGELFF.

V and J are TRBV20-1 and TRBJ2-7; the D is unclear. Germline CDR1 reads DFQATT; CDR2 reads SNEGSKA (reference sequence). Trimming pared 0 bases from V and 3 bases from J, leaving 12 bases between. This CDR3 has 14 amino acids. The CDR3 loop reads CSARDPVTYYEQYF. CDR3 bases: TGCAGTGCTAGAGATCCGGTTACTTACTACGAGCAGTACTTC.

This clonotype has a handful of counts. The rearrangement links TRBV5-6 to TRBJ2-5; 8 bases match TRBD2. Per the germline V gene, CDR1 is SGHDT and CDR2 is YYEEEE. This CDR3 region has 18 residues. Trimming cost V 4 bases and J 7 bases; bases outside gene matches: 21. CDR3 sequence reads: CASSNTGRSSGSLGTQYF. CDR3 nucleotides: TGTGCCAGCAGCAACACGGGGCGGTCTAGCGGGTCTTTAGGGACCCAGTACTTC.

There are a few counts of this clonotype. The chain recombines TRBV5-1 with TRBJ2-1; 7 bases align to TRBD2. CDR1 and CDR2 from the germline V gene are SGHRS and YFSETQ. The J segment lost 4 bases and the V segment lost 4 bases, leaving 8 bases of the junction unmatched. The CDR3 spans 15 residues. This chain's CDR3 is CASSAASGSYNEQFF. In DNA form, the CDR3 reads TGCGCCAGCAGCGCGGCTAGCGGATCGTACAATGAGCAGTTCTTC.

V gene TRBV2 combines with J gene TRBJ2-1; 7 bases map to TRBD2. Looked up from germline, CDR1 is SNHLY and CDR2 is FYNNEI. V was clipped by 7 bases and J by 5 bases; unmatched bases: 11. The CDR3 totals 15 residues. The CDR3 DNA reads as TGTGCCAGCACCATGAATGGGCTAGCGGACAATGAGCAGTTCTTC. Protein: CASTMNGLADNEQFF. Drawing the rest from reference TRBV2 and TRBJ2-1, the complete variable domain is EPEVTQTPSHQVTQMGQEVILRCVPISNHLYFYWYRQILGQKVEFLVSFYNNEISEKSEIFDDQFSVERPDGSNFTLKIRSTKLEDSAMYFCASTMNGLADNEQFFGPGTRLTVL.

The V and J genes are TRBV11-1 and TRBJ1-1; a weak D match, TRBD1 (6 bases). The CDR3 is 15 amino acids. Germline V gene data show CDR1 as SGHAT and CDR2 as FQDESV (reference sequence). Deletions cut 5 bases from V and 1 base from J, with 14 bases between. The CDR3 loop is CASSPSGGWNTEAFF. As DNA, the CDR3 is TGTGCCAGCAGCCCTTCGGGGGGCTGGAACACTGAAGCTTTCTTT. The full variable domain, in which reference TRBV11-1 and TRBJ1-1 provide the parts outside the CDR3, is EAEVAQSPRYKITEKSQAVAFWCDPISGHATLYWYRQILGQGPELLVQFQDESVVDDSQLPKDRFSAERLKGVDSTLKIQPAELGDSAMYLCASSPSGGWNTEAFFGQGTRLTVV.

This clonotype appeared many times. The chain uses TRBV27 and TRBJ1-6, with TRBD1 identical over 9 bases. Germline-derived CDR1 and CDR2 are MNHEY and SMNVEV (reference sequence). The length of the CDR3 is 14 residues. The V segment lost 3 bases and the J segment 7 bases; nucleotides outside the gene matches: 1. The CDR3 bases are TGTGCCAGCAGTTTGGGGACAGGGAATTCACCCCTCCACTTT. Its translation: CASSLGTGNSPLHF.

In its sample, this clonotype was seen many times. The CDR3 loop is CASSLVPGVVGGYTF. DNA for the CDR3: TGTGCCAGCAGCTTAGTCCCCGGGGTTGTAGGAGGCTACACCTTC. V gene TRBV5-5 combines with J gene TRBJ1-2, with D hard to call. The ends were cut back, 2 bases at V and 8 bases at J, with 19 bases in the middle. CDR1 and CDR2 from the germline V gene are SGHKS and YYEKEE (reference sequence). The CDR3 has 15 residues.

The chain employs TRBV20-1 and TRBJ2-5; 12 bases agree with TRBD2. Germline trimming cut 2 bases from V and 4 bases from J; bases unmatched to any gene: 14. From germline, CDR1 is DFQATT and CDR2 SNEGSKA (reference sequence). The CDR3 totals 18 residues. CDR3 bases: TGCAGTGCTAGAATAAGTCTAGCGGGAGGGCTAAGCAGAGAGACCCAGTACTTC. Translation gives CSARISLAGGLSRETQYF.

In this sample, this clonotype turned up many times. The CDR3 spells CASTYEGQGSYTF. The CDR3 DNA reads TGTGCCAGCACCTACGAGGGTCAGGGTAGCTACACCTTC. The V gene is TRBV5-5, the J gene TRBJ1-2; D possibly corresponds to TRBD1 (5 bases). The V and J ends lost 6 bases and 9 bases respectively, with 18 bases between them. CDR1 is SGHKS, CDR2 YYEKEE, per germline (reference sequence). The CDR3 totals 13 residues.

This clonotype appeared many times. V and J are TRBV5-4 and TRBJ2-5; 14 bases fit TRBD2. The germline CDR1 and CDR2 sequences are SGHNT and YYREEE (reference sequence). The CDR3 extends over 17 amino acids. J lost 3 bases, V lost 7 bases, and 11 bases had no gene match. The CDR3 sequence is CASSPGLAGGPEETQYF. CDR3 nucleotide sequence: TGTGCCAGCTCACCTGGACTAGCGGGAGGCCCCGAAGAGACCCAGTACTTC.

This clonotype was recorded at least ten times. This sequence joins TRBV28 and TRBJ1-1; 10 bases line up with TRBD1. V lost 5 bases and J lost 7; bases outside the gene matches: 13. The CDR3 runs to 16 residues. Germline CDR1 MDHEN, CDR2 SYDVKM. The CDR3 DNA sequence: TGTGCCAGCAGTCTACCCGAGGGACAGGGGATACATGAAGCTTTCTTT. Translated: CASSLPEGQGIHEAFF.

This clonotype came up a few times. The chain carries TRBV27 and TRBJ2-5; D may match TRBD1 or TRBD2 (5 bases each). V was pared by 5 bases and J by 3 bases, with 16 bases between. The length of the CDR3 is 15 residues. The germline V gene has CDR1 MNHEY and CDR2 SMNVEV (reference sequence). The chain's CDR3 is CASSPQGELEETQYF. CDR3 DNA sequence: TGTGCCAGCAGTCCCCAGGGAGAATTAGAAGAGACCCAGTACTTC.

The genes are TRBV19 and TRBJ2-3; TRBD1 aligns across 12 bases. The CDR3 loop spans 15 amino acids. Germline CDR1 is LNHDA and CDR2 is SQIVND (reference sequence). V lost 4 bases, J lost 6 bases, and 5 bases stayed unmatched. For the CDR3, the DNA is TGTGCCAGTAGTAGGGACAGGGGGCGCGGGGATACGCAGTATTTT. Encoded protein: CASSRDRGRGDTQYF.

This clonotype was counted at least ten times. This chain joins TRBV19 and TRBJ2-2; 8 bases line up with TRBD1. Trimming took 3 bases from V and 7 from J; bases not matched to a gene: 16. This CDR3 contains 18 residues. Per the germline V gene, CDR1 is LNHDA and CDR2 is SQIVND (reference sequence). DNA of the CDR3: TGTGCCAGTAGTATCCTTATAGGGACAGGAGGTTCTCGCGGGGAGCTGTTTTTT. It translates to CASSILIGTGGSRGELFF.